These T cell receptor beta chains were read from a single sample in a study of T cells after yellow fever vaccination. A single record per CDR3 protein comes from TCRdb applying MiXCR to the 5' RACE reads. The sample yields around 180,000 distinct CDR3 sequences, about 6% seen once. The specimen comprised CD4+ T cells sorted from PBMCs, sampled on the day of the first yellow fever vaccination. All receptors come from a man between 18 and 29 years old who received the YFV17D yellow fever vaccine. Both conserved end residues are part of each CDR3. The D gene is left open where the match is weak. Clone size, where shown, is once, few, many, or a class for clones that have expanded.

TRBD1,TRBV11-2,TRBJ2-4,many,CASSEILQGAFAKNIQYF,TGTGCCAGCAGCGAGATTCTACAGGGGGCGTTCGCCAAAAACATTCAGTACTTC
.,TRBV20-1,TRBJ2-5,many,CSARTAQLQETQYF,TGCAGTGCTAGAACGGCACAGCTACAAGAGACCCAGTACTTC
.,TRBV7-9,TRBJ2-2,.,CASSPRTRELFF,TGTGCCAGCAGCCCTAGGACTCGGGAGCTGTTTTTT
.,TRBV4-1,TRBJ2-6,.,CASSRLGTTRRSGANVLTF,TGCGCCAGCAGCCGCCTCGGGACAACCCGTCGATCTGGGGCCAACGTCCTGACTTTC
.,TRBV20-1,TRBJ2-1,many,CSARVGFDEQFF,TGCAGTGCTCGGGTGGGGTTCGATGAGCAGTTCTTC
.,TRBV5-1,TRBJ2-2,.,CASSFGTSTGELFF,TGCGCCAGCAGCTTCGGTACTTCCACCGGGGAGCTGTTTTTT
.,TRBV11-2,TRBJ2-3,few,CASSSRFSRGTDTQYF,TGTGCCAGCAGCTCCCGGTTCTCGCGGGGCACAGATACGCAGTATTTT
.,TRBV5-4,TRBJ2-3,few,CASSFSAEDTQYF,TGTGCCAGCAGCTTTTCCGCTGAGGATACGCAGTATTTT
TRBD2,TRBV4-3,TRBJ2-3,few,CASSHGTSGGSWTDTQYF,TGCGCCAGCAGCCACGGGACTAGCGGGGGTTCGTGGACAGATACGCAGTATTTT
.,TRBV7-3,TRBJ1-5,.,CASRPTGRGQPQHF,TGTGCCAGCAGACCAACAGGCCGAGGGCAGCCCCAGCATTTT
TRBD1,TRBV7-3,TRBJ2-2,many,CASSPGTGHTGELFF,TGTGCCAGCAGCCCTGGGACAGGACACACCGGGGAGCTGTTTTTT
.,TRBV7-2,TRBJ2-2,many,CASSIGGTITGELFF,TGTGCCAGCAGCATTGGCGGGACGATCACCGGGGAGCTGTTTTTT
TRBD1,TRBV5-1,TRBJ2-1,few,CASSALAGTGYNEQFF,TGCGCCAGCAGCGCTCTGGCCGGGACAGGGTACAATGAGCAGTTCTTC
.,TRBV5-1,TRBJ2-3,many,CASSVDDLRDTQYF,TGCGCCAGCAGCGTGGACGACCTCCGCGATACGCAGTATTTT
.,TRBV12-2,TRBJ1-2,many,CASRLALADNYGYTF,TGTGCAAGTCGCTTAGCGCTGGCGGACAACTATGGCTACACCTTC
TRBD1,TRBV5-1,TRBJ2-7,few,CASSSGDRVHEQYF,TGCGCCAGCAGCTCCGGGGACAGGGTCCACGAGCAGTACTTC
.,TRBV20-1,TRBJ2-3,.,CSASDDPSTDTQYF,TGCAGTGCTAGCGACGATCCTAGCACAGATACGCAGTATTTT
.,TRBV18,TRBJ2-3,many,CASSRVSTDTQYF,TGTGCCAGCTCCCGAGTTAGCACAGATACGCAGTATTTT
.,TRBV19,TRBJ2-7,many,CASSIGGARQTYEQYF,TGTGCCAGTAGTATTGGGGGTGCCCGACAAACCTACGAGCAGTACTTC
TRBD2,TRBV12-3/TRBV12-4,TRBJ2-7,.,CASSYRTSGGEQYF,TGTGCCAGCAGTTATCGGACTAGCGGTGGCGAGCAGTACTTC
.,TRBV18,TRBJ1-3,many,CASSPRNRGSSSGNTIYF,TGTGCCAGCTCACCACGAAACCGCGGATCCAGCTCTGGAAACACCATATATTTT
.,TRBV7-3,TRBJ2-1,few,CASSPWSSGSYNEQFF,TGTGCCAGCAGCCCATGGTCGTCTGGGTCCTACAATGAGCAGTTCTTC
.,TRBV27,TRBJ1-4,.,CASSFTGMGEKLFF,TGTGCCAGCAGTTTTACAGGGATGGGTGAAAAACTGTTTTTT
.,TRBV5-1,TRBJ2-3,few,CASYRDSSPDTQYF,TGCGCCAGCTACAGGGACTCGAGCCCAGATACGCAGTATTTT
TRBD1,TRBV20-1,TRBJ2-7,few,CSARDFSGGVGSYEQYF,TGCAGTGCTAGAGACTTCTCAGGGGGCGTAGGTAGCTACGAGCAGTACTTC
.,TRBV5-1,TRBJ2-2,many,CASSFPGFGTGELFF,TGCGCCAGCAGCTTCCCAGGGTTTGGGACCGGGGAGCTGTTTTTT
.,TRBV6-5,TRBJ1-1,many,CASSYGGSDTEAFF,TGTGCCAGCAGTTACGGGGGGAGCGACACTGAAGCTTTCTTT
.,TRBV12-3/TRBV12-4,TRBJ1-2,few,CASSTWGFQNGYTF,TGTGCCAGCAGTACGTGGGGGTTCCAAAATGGCTACACCTTC
.,TRBV4-2,TRBJ1-5,.,CASSQANQPQHF,TGTGCCAGCAGCCAAGCTAATCAGCCCCAGCATTTT
.,TRBV5-1,TRBJ2-5,few,CASSHTGKWETQYF,TGCGCCAGCAGCCATACCGGGAAATGGGAGACCCAGTACTTC
.,TRBV20-1,TRBJ2-6,.,CSARALARSGANVLTF,TGCAGTGCTAGAGCCCTGGCCCGCTCTGGGGCCAACGTCCTGACTTTC
.,TRBV6-1,TRBJ1-1,.,CASSSRGFTEAFF,TGTGCCAGCAGTTCGAGGGGCTTCACTGAAGCTTTCTTT
.,TRBV25-1,TRBJ1-4,.,CASSHDGDEKLFF,TGTGCCAGCAGTCATGACGGTGATGAAAAACTGTTTTTT
TRBD1,TRBV30,TRBJ1-2,many,CAWSGYRGRHGYTF,TGTGCCTGGAGCGGCTACAGGGGAAGACATGGCTACACCTTC
TRBD1,TRBV5-1,TRBJ2-2,many,CASSIQGATGELFF,TGCGCCAGCAGTATTCAGGGGGCAACCGGGGAGCTGTTTTTT
.,TRBV5-1,TRBJ2-5,many,CASSFGPQETQYF,TGCGCCAGCAGCTTCGGTCCCCAAGAGACCCAGTACTTC
.,TRBV27,TRBJ2-1,few,CASSSASAPLGEQFF,TGTGCCAGCAGTTCAGCTAGCGCTCCCTTGGGTGAGCAGTTCTTC
.,TRBV11-2,TRBJ2-5,many,CASSPGWQETQYF,TGTGCCAGCAGCCCGGGATGGCAAGAGACCCAGTACTTC
TRBD2,TRBV20-1,TRBJ2-7,.,CSAASPVSGGVYEQYF,TGCAGTGCAGCCTCCCCTGTAAGCGGGGGAGTCTACGAGCAGTACTTC
TRBD2,TRBV4-3,TRBJ2-5,many,CASSRINWGGETQYF,TGCGCCAGCAGCCGGATTAATTGGGGGGGGGAGACCCAGTACTTC
.,TRBV27,TRBJ1-3,.,CASSRVGGGNTIYF,TGTGCCAGCAGCAGAGTTGGAGGAGGAAACACCATATATTTT
.,TRBV6-2/TRBV6-3,TRBJ1-1,.,CASSYAGNPGVNTEAFF,TGTGCCAGCAGTTACGCTGGGAACCCGGGGGTGAACACTGAAGCTTTCTTT
.,TRBV27,TRBJ2-4,many,CASSLSRGKNIQYF,TGTGCCAGCAGTTTGAGCCGGGGGAAAAACATTCAGTACTTC
.,TRBV24-1,TRBJ2-2,.,CATFTGEAGTGELFF,TGTGCCACCTTTACAGGGGAAGCGGGCACCGGGGAGCTGTTTTTT